Listed here are 3 T cell receptor beta chains from one sample, sequenced in a study of STAT3 mutations in large granular lymphocyte leukemia. The study, taken as a whole, reports: At least one immunodominant TCR beta clonotype appeared in every T-cell large granular lymphocyte leukemia patient.

Their antigen targets remain unknown. The assay was immunoSEQ multiplex PCR, and TCRdb's table has in-frame clones only and misses some. The sample includes tens of thousands of clones, less than 95% seen only once; the top ten take about 6.5%. Sequenced sample: peripheral blood mononuclear cells. These receptor sequences come from a man between 40 and 49 years old with T-cell large granular lymphocyte leukemia. Some clones in this sample may be carry-over from other donors' samples.

The chain couples TRBV29-1 to TRBJ1-2, with D unresolved. The germline CDR1 and CDR2 sequences are SQVTM and ANQGSEA. This CDR3 has 11 residues. With 2 bases removed from V and 6 bases from J, the gap between germline ends came to 7 bases. The DNA of the CDR3 is TGCAGCGTTGAAACCGGGGATGGCTACACCTTC. The encoded protein is CSVETGDGYTF.

Only one count was recorded for this clone. The chain carries TRBV7-2 and TRBJ2-7; no reliable D call. The germline gives CDR1 SGHTA, CDR2 FQGNSA. The CDR3 sequence is 11 residues long. The ends were cut back, 5 bases at V and 3 bases at J, with 5 bases in the middle. The CDR3 sequence is CASSPGYEQYF. As DNA, the CDR3 is TGTGCCAGCAGCCCTGGCTACGAGCAGTACTTC.

This chain joins TRBV6-5 and TRBJ1-5, with D perhaps TRBD1 (5 bases). From germline, CDR1 is MNHEY and CDR2 SVGAGI. V was trimmed by 4 bases and J by 4 bases, leaving 8 bases between them. This CDR3 contains 13 residues. CDR3 residues: CASSWGPNQPQHF. The CDR3 nucleotides are TGTGCCAGCAGTTGGGGACCGAATCAGCCCCAGCATTTT.